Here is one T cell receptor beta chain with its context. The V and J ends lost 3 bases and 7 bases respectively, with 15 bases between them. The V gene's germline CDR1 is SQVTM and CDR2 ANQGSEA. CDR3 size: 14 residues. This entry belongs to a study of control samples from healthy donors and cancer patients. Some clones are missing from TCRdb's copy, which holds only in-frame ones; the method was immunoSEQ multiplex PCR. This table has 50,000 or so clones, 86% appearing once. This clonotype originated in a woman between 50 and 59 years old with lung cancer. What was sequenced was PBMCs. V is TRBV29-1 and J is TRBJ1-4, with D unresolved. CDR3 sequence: CSVEIRAGGEKLFF. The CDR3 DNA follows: TGCAGCGTTGAGATTCGGGCAGGCGGTGAAAAACTGTTTTTT.